A selection of T cell receptor beta chains follows, all from one sample in a study of T cell repertoires in cytomegalovirus infection. TCRdb passed the reads through MiXCR, listing each CDR3 protein once. The data show about 260,000 distinct CDR3 sequences, roughly 13% seen once. The sequenced sample was PBMCs. The receptors derive from a human donor in good health (CMV status not recorded). Some clones in this sample may be carry-over from other donors' samples. CDR3s include the opening cysteine and the closing phenylalanine or tryptophan. A D gene is named only where the DNA matches it firmly. The size of a clone is reported for some rows only, either as once, few or many, or as a class for expanded clones.

DNA	CDR3	D	V	size	J
TGTGCCAGCAAGGGCCTTAATGAAAAACTGTTTTTT	CASKGLNEKLFF	-	TRBV7-9	-	TRBJ1-4
TGTGCCAGCAGCGGTCCGGGACAGTTTCAGCCCCAGCATTTT	CASSGPGQFQPQHF	TRBD1	TRBV7-8	many	TRBJ1-5
TGTGCCAGCAGCTTGGACCAATTTCCCGGGGAGCTGTTTTTT	CASSLDQFPGELFF	-	TRBV7-2	-	TRBJ2-2
TGCAGCGTGCGACCCAGGAGCTCCTACGAGCAGTACTTC	CSVRPRSSYEQYF	-	TRBV29-1	few	TRBJ2-7
TGTGCCAGCAGCTCTTACCCCAACATACAGGGGAGAGACTATGGCTACACCTTC	CASSSYPNIQGRDYGYTF	TRBD1	TRBV7-3	many	TRBJ1-2
TGTGCCAGCAGTTGGACAGGGGACCAAGAGACCCAGTACTTC	CASSWTGDQETQYF	TRBD1	TRBV7-8	many	TRBJ2-5
TGTGCCAGCAGCTTAGCGCTCCCGAGGCGGGGGGGCATGAATGAGCAGTTCTTC	CASSLALPRRGGMNEQFF	TRBD2	TRBV7-2	many	TRBJ2-1
TGTGCCAGCAGCTCCGCCGGGTCCCAAGAGACCCAGTACTTC	CASSSAGSQETQYF	-	TRBV7-9	few	TRBJ2-5
TGTGCCAGCAGAGGGACAGTACCTCTCTCTGGAAACACCATATATTTT	CASRGTVPLSGNTIYF	TRBD1	TRBV12-3/TRBV12-4	many	TRBJ1-3
TGCAGCGTGGTGGGACAGACGAACACTGAAGCTTTCTTT	CSVVGQTNTEAFF	TRBD1	TRBV29-1	many	TRBJ1-1
TGCGCCAGCAGCTCGGAGGCGGCAAGCTCCTACAATGAGCAGTTCTTC	CASSSEAASSYNEQFF	-	TRBV5-1	few	TRBJ2-1
TGCAGCGTTGCCAGGGGGCGTGGAGATACGCAGTATTTT	CSVARGRGDTQYF	TRBD1	TRBV29-1	-	TRBJ2-3
TGTGCCAGCAGCTCCCGATCTGGAAACACCTTATATTTT	CASSSRSGNTLYF	-	TRBV7-9	-	TRBJ1-3
TGTGCCAGCAGGGACAGGGGGCAGGCGACCTATGGCTACACCTTC	CASRDRGQATYGYTF	TRBD1	TRBV2	many	TRBJ1-2
TGTGCCAGCAGTATGACTAGCGGGCGGGGGACCGGGGAGCTGTTTTTT	CASSMTSGRGTGELFF	TRBD2	TRBV12-3/TRBV12-4	many	TRBJ2-2
TGTGCCACTTCCGGGGTCTACGAGCAGTACTTC	CATSGVYEQYF	-	TRBV19	-	TRBJ2-7